These 15 T cell receptor beta chains were all obtained from the same sample, sequenced in a study of blood T cell repertoires in COVID-19. Sequencing used immunoSEQ multiplex PCR; TCRdb keeps in-frame clones, though not all of them. The table includes more than 75,000 clones, 85% to 90% detected once. The sequenced sample was peripheral blood. The receptors shown here come from a woman in her seventies with acute or convalescent COVID-19.

The rearrangement links TRBV7-8 to TRBJ1-4; D remains ambiguous. The germline V gene has CDR1 SGHVS and CDR2 FQNEAQ. Trimming took 4 bases from V and 7 from J, leaving 7 bases between them. The CDR3 covers 12 residues. The CDR3 loop is CASSSPSEKLFF. CDR3 sequence (DNA): TGTGCCAGCAGCTCCCCGTCTGAAAAACTGTTTTTT.

This clone occurred a few times. This chain uses TRBV19 with TRBJ1-6, with 9 bases matching TRBD1. This CDR3 comprises 14 residues. The junction had 4 bases not matched to a gene; V was cut back by 6 bases and J by 7 bases. Germline V gives CDR1 LNHDA, CDR2 SQIVND (reference sequence). CDR3 nucleotides: TGTGCCAGTAGGGGCACAGGGGGCAATTCACCCCTCCACTTT. Amino acids: CASRGTGGNSPLHF. The full variable domain, completed using reference TRBV19 and TRBJ1-6, is DGGITQSPKYLFRKEGQNVTLSCEQNLNHDAMYWYRQDPGQGLRLIYYSQIVNDFQKGDIAEGYSVSREKKESFPLTVTSAQKNPTAFYLCASRGTGGNSPLHFGNGTRLTVT.

The chain employs TRBV2 and TRBJ2-2; no clear D gene. V was cut by 2 bases and J by 4 bases, with 11 bases left in between. The CDR3 has 15 amino acids. Germline CDR1 reads SNHLY; CDR2 reads FYNNEI. CDR3 nucleotides: TGTGCCAGCAGTGAACAGCAGGTCTTCACCGGGGAGCTGTTTTTT. Its translation is CASSEQQVFTGELFF.

V usage is TRBV5-6 and J usage is TRBJ2-5; 14 positions agree with TRBD2. The germline V gene encodes CDR1 SGHDT and CDR2 YYEEEE. The length of the CDR3 is 16 residues. The J segment lost 5 bases and the V segment lost 4 bases, leaving 7 bases of the junction unmatched. CDR3 bases: TGTGCCAGCAGCCCGGGACTAGCGGGAGTTACGGAGACCCAGTACTTC. Translation: CASSPGLAGVTETQYF.

This sequence joins TRBV5-4 and TRBJ2-3; 9 bases match TRBD2. Germline CDR1 SGHNT, CDR2 YYREEE (reference sequence). The CDR3 loop spans 14 amino acids. V shed 7 bases, J shed 1 base, and the junction held 4 bases outside the gene matches. CDR3 nucleotide sequence: TGTGCCAGCGCGGGGGGGCGCCGCACAGATACGCAGTATTTT. Its translation: CASAGGRRTDTQYF.

This rearrangement joins TRBV28 to TRBJ1-6, with D maybe TRBD1 (5 bases). The germline gives CDR1 MDHEN, CDR2 SYDVKM. V lost 7 bases and J lost 4, with 14 bases in between. This CDR3 has 15 residues. CDR3 protein: CASNIGAQYNSPLHF. Here the CDR3 DNA reads TGTGCCAGCAATATTGGGGCACAGTATAATTCACCCCTCCACTTT. The full variable domain, its missing parts supplied by reference TRBV28 and TRBJ1-6, is DVKVTQSSRYLVKRTGEKVFLECVQDMDHENMFWYRQDPGLGLRLIYFSYDVKMKEKGDIPEGYSVSREKKERFSLILESASTNQTSMYLCASNIGAQYNSPLHFGNGTRLTVT.

This clone turned up a few times. This chain joins TRBV11-3 and TRBJ1-1, with TRBD1 as a possible D gene (5 bases). The V and J ends lost 7 bases and 2 bases respectively, with 14 bases between them. The CDR3 covers 14 residues. CDR1 SGHNT and CDR2 YENEEA come from the germline V gene. In nucleotides, the CDR3 is TGTGCCAGCATCCAGACAGAGTCAAACACTGAAGCTTTCTTT. Encoded protein: CASIQTESNTEAFF.

Worth noting for this clone: One end of the junction does not line up with germline, which may come from a read error. CDR3 region: CASSQERRGAGWIF. The CDR3 region has the DNA TGTGCCAGCAGCCAAGAGCGGAGGGGCGCCGGATGGATCTTT. The rearrangement links TRBV3-1 (or the pseudogene TRBV3-2) to TRBJ1-1; D possibly corresponds to TRBD1 (5 bases). Germline CDR1 is LGHDT and CDR2 is YNNKEL (reference sequence). CDR3 length: 14 amino acids.

The chain carries TRBV11-3 and TRBJ1-2, with D possibly matching TRBD1 (5 bases). Trimming removed 1 base from V and 0 bases from J, with 9 bases in between. Looked up from germline, CDR1 is SGHNT and CDR2 is YENEEA. This CDR3 is built from 15 residues. The DNA for the CDR3 is TGTGCCAGCAGCTTAGGAGACAGCGCTAACTATGGCTACACCTTC. Translating gives CASSLGDSANYGYTF. Looking up the rest from reference TRBV11-3 and TRBJ1-2 gives the full variable domain: EAGVVQSPRYKIIEKKQPVAFWCNPISGHNTLYWYLQNLGQGPELLIRYENEEAVDDSQLPKDRFSAERLKGVDSTLKIQPAELGDSAVYLCASSLGDSANYGYTFGSGTRLTVV.

The CDR3 DNA reads as TGTGCCAGCAGCCCAAGGCTCCAGGGGGCCTACAATGAGCAGTTCTTC. The encoded protein is CASSPRLQGAYNEQFF. The rearrangement joins TRBV7-8 to TRBJ2-1; 7 nucleotides match TRBD1. The CDR3 is 16 residues long. Trimming cost V 5 bases and J 2 bases; bases outside gene matches: 9. CDR1 SGHVS and CDR2 FQNEAQ come from the germline V gene.

The table lists this clone with a count of one. The gene calls are TRBV5-6 and TRBJ2-5, with a tentative D call TRBD1 (5 bases). Germline V lookup: CDR1 SGHDT, CDR2 YYEEEE. Trimming cost V 1 base and J 1 base, with 8 bases left between them. CDR3 length: 14 amino acids. Written as DNA, the CDR3 is TGTGCCAGCAGCTTGTCAGGGTCCCAAGAGACCCAGTACTTC. Residues: CASSLSGSQETQYF.

The chain couples TRBV19 to TRBJ2-1; no clear D. The CDR3 loop spans 11 amino acids. Deletions cut 4 bases from V and 7 bases from J, with 5 bases between. Looked up from germline, CDR1 is LNHDA and CDR2 is SQIVND (reference sequence). The CDR3 sequence: CASSKTNEQFF. The CDR3, as DNA: TGTGCCAGTAGTAAGACAAATGAGCAGTTCTTC.

The V and J genes are TRBV5-6 and TRBJ2-2; D remains unclear. Trimming took off 0 bases at V and 6 bases at J, with 18 bases between the two ends. The CDR3 loop spans 17 amino acids. Germline assignment: CDR1 SGHDT and CDR2 YYEEEE. As DNA, the CDR3 is TGTGCCAGCAGCTTGGTTTACGCTGCGGTCTCCGCCGGGGAGCTGTTTTTT. It codes for CASSLVYAAVSAGELFF.

Comments on this clone: Sequence at one end of the junction differs from germline and may be a read error. The chain carries TRBV4-1 and TRBJ2-2, with a weak D call TRBD1 (5 bases). Germline CDR1 reads MGHRA; CDR2 reads YSYEKL. The CDR3 is 16 amino acids. In DNA form, the CDR3 reads TGCGCCAGCAGCGAAGAAGGGGAAGTGGTCGCCGGGGAGCTGTTTTTT. Protein sequence: CASSEEGEVVAGELFF.

The sample holds one count of this clone. This chain joins TRBV19 and TRBJ1-5, with 7 bases that match TRBD1. J gave up 6 bases and V 1 base, and 6 bases lay outside the gene matches. Germline CDR1 LNHDA, CDR2 SQIVND (reference sequence). The CDR3 has 15 residues. The DNA of the CDR3 is TGTGCCAGTAGTATAGGGGCAGGGGGAAGTCAGCCCCAGCATTTT. Amino acid sequence: CASSIGAGGSQPQHF.